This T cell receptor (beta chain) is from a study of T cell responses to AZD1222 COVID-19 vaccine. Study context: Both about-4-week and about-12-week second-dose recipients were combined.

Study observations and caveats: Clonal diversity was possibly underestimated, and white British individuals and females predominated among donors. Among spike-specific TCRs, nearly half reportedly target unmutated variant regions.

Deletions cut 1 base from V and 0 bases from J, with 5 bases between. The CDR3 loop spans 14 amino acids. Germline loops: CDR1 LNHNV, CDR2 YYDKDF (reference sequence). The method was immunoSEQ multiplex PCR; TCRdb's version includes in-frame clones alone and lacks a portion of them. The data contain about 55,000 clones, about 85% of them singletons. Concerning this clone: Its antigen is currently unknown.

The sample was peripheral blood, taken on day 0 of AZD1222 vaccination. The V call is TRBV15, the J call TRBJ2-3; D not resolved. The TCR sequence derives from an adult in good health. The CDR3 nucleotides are TGTGCCACCAGCAGAGGGTCGAGCACAGATACGCAGTATTTT. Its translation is CATSRGSSTDTQYF.